This TCR beta chain came from a study of beta chain features in type 1 diabetes. The study, taken as a whole, reports: Moderate but significant shortening of TCRB CDR3s was recorded in all four CD4+ subsets from Type 1 diabetes patients.

The CDR3 is made up of 14 amino acids. With 7 bases removed from V and 2 bases from J, the gap between germline ends came to 12 bases. The germline V gene encodes CDR1 SNHLY and CDR2 FYNNEI. The whole isolated RNA underwent reverse transcription, so sequencing captured expressed TCRB transcripts. Data came from immunoSEQ multiplex PCR; TCRdb stores just in-frame clones and leaves some out. The repertoire holds around 600,000 clones, around 12% seen once, with 0.095% to 0.15% in the top ten. This clone was detected only a few times. What it binds is unknown. The specimen was naive CD4+ T cells from blood. This chain uses TRBV2 with TRBJ1-5, with D unresolved. This TCR was sampled from a man aged 25-40 years with type 1 diabetes. The CDR3 loop reads CASNPIDGNQPQHF. The CDR3 DNA reads TGTGCCAGCAATCCTATAGACGGCAATCAGCCCCAGCATTTT.